Each of the 22 T cell receptor beta chains below was sequenced from the same sample in a study of beta chain features in type 1 diabetes (dated by TCRdb to about 2018). The full study reports these points: In all four CD4+ subsets, TCRB CDR3 length was moderately but significantly shorter in type 1 diabetes patients.

The library was produced with the immunoSEQ multiplex PCR assay. All of the isolated RNA was reverse transcribed with the High Capacity cDNA Reverse Transcription Kit, so expressed TCRB transcripts were sequenced. TCRdb retrieved this table from immuneACCESS and kept in-frame rearrangements only. Not all clones are present; in checked studies, unresolved V genes account for under half, and no reason is known for the remainder. Present in this sample are about 160,000 clones, 6.5% to 8.5% of which were seen just once. 0.45% to 0.55% of the sample is held by the ten biggest clonotypes. These receptors are not linked to any known antigen. Material for sequencing was central memory CD4+ T cells from blood. The source of these receptors is a woman aged 18-29 years with type 1 diabetes.

The CDR3 region has the DNA TGTGCCATCCGGGGGGAAGGAAATGAGCAGTTCTTC. Amino acids: CAIRGEGNEQFF. The chain recombines TRBV10-3 with TRBJ2-1; 7 bases line up with TRBD2. This CDR3 region has 12 residues. From germline, CDR1 is ENHRY and CDR2 SYGVKD. After removal of 8 bases from V and 7 bases from J, the junction contained 5 bases not matched to a gene.

The CDR3 region has the DNA TGTGCCAGCTCACCGGACAATAATTCACCCCTCCACTTT. This codes for CASSPDNNSPLHF. The chain is built from TRBV18 and TRBJ1-6; maybe TRBD1 (5 bases). This CDR3 comprises 13 residues. Trimming stripped 3 bases from V and 5 bases from J, with 5 bases between. Germline assignment: CDR1 KGHSH and CDR2 LQKENI.

The table lists this clone with a few counts. This chain joins TRBV7-2 and TRBJ2-2; tentatively, D is TRBD1 (6 bases). V was pared by 7 bases and J by 2 bases, with 14 bases between. Germline V gene data show CDR1 as SGHTA and CDR2 as FQGNSA. This CDR3 contains 15 residues. The CDR3 nucleotides are TGTGCCAGCACGGCCGGGACACACAACACCGGGGAGCTGTTTTTT. This encodes CASTAGTHNTGELFF.

This chain joins TRBV28 and TRBJ2-2, with 7 bases fitting TRBD1. V lost 8 bases, J lost 4 bases, and 4 bases stayed unmatched. This CDR3 comprises 13 residues. CDR1 and CDR2 (germline): MDHEN, SYDVKM. CDR3 protein: CASLTGPTGELFF. The CDR3 DNA reads as TGTGCCAGCCTGACAGGGCCCACCGGGGAGCTGTTTTTT.

V and J are TRBV7-2 and TRBJ2-7, with D possibly being TRBD1 (6 bases). The V gene's germline CDR1 is SGHTA and CDR2 FQGNSA. The CDR3 has 14 residues. V was clipped by 5 bases and J by 4 bases, with 15 bases between them. CDR3 in DNA: TGTGCCAGCAGCCATGCCGGGACACTTTACGAGCAGTACTTC. The encoded protein is CASSHAGTLYEQYF. The full variable domain, with the rest looked up from reference TRBV7-2 and TRBJ2-7, is GAGVSQSPSNKVTEKGKDVELRCDPISGHTALYWYRQSLGQGLEFLIYFQGNSAPDKSGLPSDRFSAERTGGSVSTLTIQRTQQEDSAVYLCASSHAGTLYEQYFGPGTRLTVT.

This clone was counted between two and nine times. V usage is TRBV27 and J usage is TRBJ1-6; D unresolved. Germline CDR1 and CDR2: MNHEY and SMNVEV (reference sequence). This CDR3 comprises 15 residues. Trimming removed 3 bases at V and 14 bases at J, with 20 bases between. As DNA, the CDR3 is TGTGCCAGCAGTTTGCGGGCTCCCCCCAGCGTAGCCCTCCACTTT. Translated: CASSLRAPPSVALHF.

This clone was counted only a few times. This rearrangement joins TRBV7-2 to TRBJ2-5, with 10 bases lining up with TRBD1. V shed 5 bases and J 7 bases; nucleotides not matched to a gene: 22. The CDR3 runs 19 residues. The germline V gene encodes CDR1 SGHTA and CDR2 FQGNSA. The CDR3 protein is CASSLGQGLLSSNLGTQYF. CDR3 DNA: TGTGCCAGCAGCCTGGGACAGGGGTTACTTTCATCTAATTTGGGGACCCAGTACTTC.

The chain couples TRBV29-1 to TRBJ2-2; D is ambiguous. V was trimmed by 4 bases and J by 0 bases, leaving 6 bases between them. The CDR3 has 13 amino acids. Germline V lookup: CDR1 SQVTM, CDR2 ANQGSEA. CDR3 nucleotide sequence: TGCAGCGTTGGTCAGACGAACACCGGGGAGCTGTTTTTT. Amino acids: CSVGQTNTGELFF.

Worth noting for this clone: One end of the junction does not line up with germline, which may come from a read error. The chain has TRBV5-5 and TRBJ1-1; D is unresolved. From germline, CDR1 is SGHKS and CDR2 YYEKEE (reference sequence). The CDR3 has 14 residues. The CDR3 DNA reads TGCGCCAGCAGCCCCAACCCGGGGAGTTCTGAAGCTTTCTTT. This gives the protein CASSPNPGSSEAFF.

This clone was found a few times. The V call is TRBV28, the J call TRBJ2-1, with D unresolved. This CDR3 has 15 amino acids. Germline V gene data show CDR1 as MDHEN and CDR2 as SYDVKM. Trimming removed 2 bases at V and 9 bases at J, with 17 bases between. CDR3 in amino acids: CASSLEGVGAGEQFF. CDR3 DNA sequence: TGTGCCAGCAGTTTAGAAGGTGTGGGCGCAGGTGAGCAGTTCTTC.

This clone was detected only a few times. The DNA of the CDR3 is TGTGCCAGCAGCCAAGACTGGCTTTTGGGCAGGGGTGGCTATGGCTACACCTTC. It yields the protein CASSQDWLLGRGGYGYTF. The V call is TRBV4-2, the J call TRBJ1-2; tentative D call: TRBD1 (6 bases). The germline V gene has CDR1 LGHNA and CDR2 YNFKEQ. Trimming stripped 0 bases from V and 4 bases from J, with 21 bases between. The CDR3 is made up of 18 amino acids.

This clone was seen at least ten times. V usage is TRBV5-1 and J usage is TRBJ2-2; D is perhaps TRBD1 (6 bases). This CDR3 comprises 14 residues. The V gene lost 5 bases and the J gene lost 2 bases, with 10 bases spanning the gap. Per the germline V gene, CDR1 is SGHRS and CDR2 is YFSETQ. This CDR3 reads CASRWTVNTGELFF. The DNA of the CDR3 is TGCGCCAGCAGATGGACAGTAAACACCGGGGAGCTGTTTTTT.

This clone was counted a few times. The chain has TRBV7-2 and TRBJ2-3; 11 bases fit TRBD2. In germline, CDR1 is SGHTA, CDR2 FQGNSA. After removal of 7 bases from V and 4 bases from J, the junction contained 4 bases not matched to a gene. This CDR3 contains 14 residues. The CDR3 sequence: CASKPGLAADTQYF. The CDR3 DNA follows: TGTGCCAGCAAACCGGGACTAGCGGCAGATACGCAGTATTTT. Full variable domain (rest looked up from reference TRBV7-2 and TRBJ2-3): GAGVSQSPSNKVTEKGKDVELRCDPISGHTALYWYRQSLGQGLEFLIYFQGNSAPDKSGLPSDRFSAERTGGSVSTLTIQRTQQEDSAVYLCASKPGLAADTQYFGPGTRLTVL.

This chain connects TRBV4-3 to TRBJ2-7; no firm D call. Germline loops: CDR1 LGHNA, CDR2 YSLEER. The CDR3 length is 16 residues. The germline V and J ends were trimmed by 0 bases and 0 bases, with 12 bases remaining between them. Here the CDR3 reads CASSQEFAGSSYEQYF. The CDR3 DNA is TGCGCCAGCAGCCAAGAGTTTGCAGGTTCCTCCTACGAGCAGTACTTC.

The chain couples TRBV6-1 to TRBJ1-5; possibly TRBD1 for D (6 bases). Germline CDR1 MNHNS, CDR2 SASEGT. The CDR3 runs to 13 residues. Trimming left V 6 bases short and J 1 base short, with 7 bases between. CDR3 region: CASRDSSNQPQHF. CDR3 DNA sequence: TGTGCCAGCAGGGACAGCAGCAATCAGCCCCAGCATTTT.

There are a few counts of this clone. The sample holds other DNA sequences that translate to the same CDR3. The chain uses TRBV19 and TRBJ2-3, with 7 bases aligning to TRBD2. Trimming removed 3 bases from V and 4 bases from J; junction bases left unmatched: 1. CDR1 and CDR2 (germline): LNHDA, SQIVND (reference sequence). This CDR3 comprises 13 residues. The CDR3 DNA reads TGTGCCAGTAGTATCGGACTAGCAGATACGCAGTATTTT. This encodes CASSIGLADTQYF.

This clone was recorded a few times. The chain couples TRBV7-2 to TRBJ2-5; weak D call: TRBD1 (5 bases). V lost 3 bases and J 3 bases, leaving 17 bases between the germline ends. This CDR3 contains 16 residues. Germline CDR1 is SGHTA and CDR2 is FQGNSA. The CDR3: CASSFSGRARKETQYF. CDR3 nucleotide sequence: TGTGCCAGCAGCTTTAGTGGCAGGGCGAGGAAAGAGACCCAGTACTTC.

This clone was found many times. The chain combines TRBV19 with TRBJ2-7; 7 bases align to TRBD1. The CDR3 spans 14 residues. The germline gives CDR1 LNHDA, CDR2 SQIVND (reference sequence). J was trimmed by 1 base and V by 3 bases; bases with no gene match: 3. In DNA form, the CDR3 reads TGTGCCAGTAGTATTTGGGACAGATCCTACGAGCAGTACTTC. It translates to CASSIWDRSYEQYF.

V gene TRBV4-1 combines with J gene TRBJ2-4; 11 bases are shared with TRBD2. The CDR3 contains 17 residues. In germline, CDR1 is MGHRA, CDR2 YSYEKL. The ends lost 1 base at V and 5 bases at J; junction bases unmatched: 7. CDR3 nucleotides: TGCGCCAGCAGCCAAGTAACTAGCGGGAGAGGCCAAAACATTCAGTACTTC. This translates into CASSQVTSGRGQNIQYF.

The chain couples TRBV4-3 to TRBJ2-2, with D uncertain. The CDR3 totals 14 residues. CDR1 is LGHNA, CDR2 YSLEER, per germline. Trimming pared 1 base from V and 8 bases from J, leaving 11 bases between. CDR3 sequence: CASSQGASWGELFF. Here the CDR3 DNA reads TGCGCCAGCAGCCAAGGGGCCTCATGGGGGGAGCTGTTTTTT.

This clone was seen more than once but under ten times. The chain's CDR3 is CASSLEGLADHFF. CDR3 nucleotide sequence: TGCGCCAGCAGCTTGGAGGGACTAGCGGATCACTTCTTC. The V and J genes are TRBV5-1 and TRBJ2-1; TRBD2 matches at 11 bases. Germline CDR1 and CDR2: SGHRS and YFSETQ. This CDR3 is 13 amino acids long. V dropped 0 bases and J dropped 16; count of bases not matched to a gene: 6. Full variable domain (missing parts from reference TRBV5-1 and TRBJ2-1): KAGVTQTPRYLIKTRGQQVTLSCSPISGHRSVSWYQQTPGQGLQFLFEYFSETQRNKGNFPGRFSGRQFSNSRSEMNVSTLELGDSALYLCASSLEGLADHFFGPGTRLTVL.

The J gene is TRBJ1-1, the V gene TRBV29-1, with D unresolved. Germline V lookup: CDR1 SQVTM, CDR2 ANQGSEA. The CDR3 is 11 amino acids. V lost 6 bases, J lost 8 bases, and 13 bases lay in between. CDR3 sequence: CSVGGYGEAFF. For the CDR3, the DNA is TGCAGCGTGGGTGGGTACGGGGAAGCTTTCTTT.